The T cell receptor (beta chain) under discussion was sequenced for a study of cytomegalovirus exposure and HLA in healthy donors. Overall study: Clustering assigned 81% of the 350 to 450 genotyped donors to the Caucasian-associated ancestry cluster.

The CDR3 is made up of 15 amino acids. Germline V gene sequence: CDR1 SEHNR, CDR2 FQNEAQ (reference sequence). Trimming took 4 bases from V and 5 from J, leaving 18 bases between them. The PCR used 60 Vbeta and 13 Jbeta primers. TCRdb's copy holds only in-frame clones and misses some; the assay was immunoSEQ multiplex PCR. The sample carries about 140,000 clones, approximately 84% recorded once. The sequence came from a woman aged 60-75 years in good health and CMV-seropositive. Sequencing was done on a sample of PBMCs. The chain couples TRBV7-9 to TRBJ2-7; possible D gene TRBD1, 6 bases. The CDR3 DNA is TGTGCCAGCAGCTCGTTACAGGGAGCCCCGGACGAGCAGTACTTC. Its translation: CASSSLQGAPDEQYF.